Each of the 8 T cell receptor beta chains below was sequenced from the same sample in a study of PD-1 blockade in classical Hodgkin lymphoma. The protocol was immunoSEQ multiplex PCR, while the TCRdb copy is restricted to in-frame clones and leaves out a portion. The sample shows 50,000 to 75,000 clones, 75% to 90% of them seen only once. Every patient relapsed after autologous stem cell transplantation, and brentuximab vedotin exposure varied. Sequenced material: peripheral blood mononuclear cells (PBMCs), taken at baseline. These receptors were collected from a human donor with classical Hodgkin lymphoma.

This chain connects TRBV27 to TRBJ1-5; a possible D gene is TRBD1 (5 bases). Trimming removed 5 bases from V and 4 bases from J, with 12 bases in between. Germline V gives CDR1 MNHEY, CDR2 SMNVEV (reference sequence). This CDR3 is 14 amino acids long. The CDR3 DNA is TGTGCCAGCAGTGGAGGCGGGGGGAATCAGCCCCAGCATTTT. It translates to CASSGGGGNQPQHF.

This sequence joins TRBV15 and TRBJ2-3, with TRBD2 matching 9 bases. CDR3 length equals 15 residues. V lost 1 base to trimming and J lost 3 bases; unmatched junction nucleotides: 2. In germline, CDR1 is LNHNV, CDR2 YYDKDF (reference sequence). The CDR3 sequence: CATSRVTSGTDTQYF. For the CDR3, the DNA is TGTGCCACCAGCAGAGTGACTAGCGGAACAGATACGCAGTATTTT.

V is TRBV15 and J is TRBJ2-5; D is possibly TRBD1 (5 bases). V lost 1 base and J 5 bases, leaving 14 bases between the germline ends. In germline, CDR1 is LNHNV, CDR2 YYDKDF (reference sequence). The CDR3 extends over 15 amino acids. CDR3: CATSRAGSAGETQYF. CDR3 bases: TGTGCCACCAGCAGAGCAGGGTCGGCAGGGGAGACCCAGTACTTC.

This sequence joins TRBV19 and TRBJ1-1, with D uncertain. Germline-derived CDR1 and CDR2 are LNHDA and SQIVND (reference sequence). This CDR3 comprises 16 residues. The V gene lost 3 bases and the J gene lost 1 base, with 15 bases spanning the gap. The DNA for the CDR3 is TGTGCCAGTAGTATCTCGCAGGTGGAAGGGAACACTGAAGCTTTCTTT. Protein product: CASSISQVEGNTEAFF.

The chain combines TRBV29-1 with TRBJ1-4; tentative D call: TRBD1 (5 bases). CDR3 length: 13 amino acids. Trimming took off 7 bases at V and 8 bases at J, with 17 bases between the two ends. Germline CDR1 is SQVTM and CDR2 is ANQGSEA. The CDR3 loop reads CSARTPFREKLFF. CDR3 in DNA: TGCAGCGCTAGGACACCGTTTAGGGAAAAACTGTTTTTT.

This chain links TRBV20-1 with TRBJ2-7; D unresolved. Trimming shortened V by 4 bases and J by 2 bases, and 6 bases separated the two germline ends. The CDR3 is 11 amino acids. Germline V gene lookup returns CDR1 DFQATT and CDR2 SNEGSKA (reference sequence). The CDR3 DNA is TGCAGTGCTAACTCTGCCTACGAGCAGTACTTC. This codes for CSANSAYEQYF.

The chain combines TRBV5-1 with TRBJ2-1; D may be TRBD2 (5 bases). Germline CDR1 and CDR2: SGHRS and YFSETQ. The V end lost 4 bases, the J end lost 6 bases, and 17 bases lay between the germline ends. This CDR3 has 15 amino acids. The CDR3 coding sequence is TGCGCCAGCAGCGCAGGACTCAAAGGGTCCAATGAGCAGTTCTTC. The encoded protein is CASSAGLKGSNEQFF.

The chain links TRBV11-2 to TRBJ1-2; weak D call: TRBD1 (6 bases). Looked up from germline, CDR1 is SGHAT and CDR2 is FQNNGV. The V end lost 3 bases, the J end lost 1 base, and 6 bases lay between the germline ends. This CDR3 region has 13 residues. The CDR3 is CASSLDSNYGYTF. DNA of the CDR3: TGTGCCAGCAGCTTGGACAGTAACTATGGCTACACCTTC.